This T cell receptor (beta chain) stems from a study of OX40 agonist ivuxolimab in advanced cancers. Turning to the study itself: Earlier anti-PD-1, anti-PD-L1 or anti-CTLA-4 therapy was permitted; around 40% had received some. Of the patients, three showed partial responses, one with hepatocellular carcinoma and two with cutaneous melanoma.

Notes on this clone: The target antigen is unknown.

With 3 bases removed from V and 4 bases from J, the gap between germline ends came to 10 bases. The CDR3 spans 14 residues. Germline V lookup: CDR1 LGHNA, CDR2 YSLEER. Whole-study results and caveats: In general, CD8+ T cells held more expanded clones than CD4+ did, on average. Undetermined was the antigen specificity of the expanded peripheral T cells.

Clones were sequenced by immunoSEQ multiplex PCR, and TCRdb holds only the in-frame ones, with some missing. The sample lists some 80,000 clones; about 92% were seen once. Sequenced here: CD4+ or CD8+ T cells sorted from blood, sampled in a trial of the OX40 agonist ivuxolimab. The chain joins TRBV4-3 to TRBJ2-1; D is unresolved. The sequence derives from an adult with an advanced solid tumor such as melanoma, head and neck, liver or kidney cancer. Here the CDR3 reads CASSQGRVYNEQFF. For the CDR3, the DNA is TGCGCCAGCAGCCAGGGCCGGGTTTACAATGAGCAGTTCTTC.